This T cell receptor (beta chain) stems from a study of cytomegalovirus exposure and HLA in healthy donors listed by TCRdb under 2017. Background on the whole study: According to a later analysis, the roughly 130 validation repertoires were produced on the same platform as the 666 repertoires of the first cohort. The study aimed to test whether signatures of past pathogen exposure could be identified by cataloging public T cell receptors. A separate validation cohort of roughly 130 different subjects was used in addition to the roughly 670-subject first cohort. To predict cytomegalovirus infection status, the study combined high-throughput TCR immunosequencing, statistical association of individual TCRs with disease status, and machine learning.

About this clone: The antigen it recognizes is unknown. Base qualities are not at hand, and no much larger clone is one base apart.

Here is what the overall study found, with its caveats: Three of the identified cytomegalovirus-associated TCR beta chains were confirmed in vitro to be specific for cytomegalovirus antigens. A later analysis found that TCRs clustered in the first cohort also tended to co-occur in the 120 or so validation repertoires, with more than 90% of cluster scores above 0. The study listed 150 to 200 TCR beta chains as associated with cytomegalovirus. Across donors, most TCR sequences were observed very rarely, whereas some public TCRs were present in many individuals. The classifier was reported to diagnose cytomegalovirus status with high specificity and sensitivity in both the original and validation cohorts. All 110 or so repertoires were used to score co-occurrence in the validation cohort in a later analysis, because that analysis had no HLA typing for the cohort. The authors suggested that the approach could potentially be extended to other disease states and immunological phenotypes.

The donors belonged to the validation cohort of over a hundred subjects, which was separate from the roughly 670-subject first cohort. The CDR3 sequence holds 17 residues, the cysteine and phenylalanine included. Only the CDR3 DNA is retained, 51 bases long and in frame from the first base. Trimming removed 6 bases from V and 2 bases from J, leaving 19 bases between the germline ends. Per the germline V gene, SGHAT is the CDR1 and FQNNGV is the CDR2. The library was obtained by the immunoSEQ multiplex PCR assay. On the authors' methods: A statistical classification framework was developed to diagnose cytomegalovirus status using the catalog of TCR beta chain sequences. This immuneACCESS table, as held by TCRdb, lists in-frame sequences with V and J called but not all clones. Of the missing ones, under half trace to an unresolved V gene in checked studies; the others have no known cause. V and J calls plus clone size are reproduced from that table; the DNA served to infer D and trimming. This sample gives under 150,000 clones in total; around 84% of them show up just once. Roughly 9.4% of the sample is in the top ten clones.

The chain was built from TRBV11-2 and TRBJ2-2; a tentative D call is TRBD2 (6 bases match). This clonotype was obtained from a man aged 18 to 30 in good health and CMV-seropositive. The sample consisted of PBMCs. The CDR3 here reads CASRQTGRGTNTGELFF. The DNA is as follows: TGTGCCAGCAGGCAAACCGGACGGGGGACCAACACCGGGGAGCTGTTTTTT.